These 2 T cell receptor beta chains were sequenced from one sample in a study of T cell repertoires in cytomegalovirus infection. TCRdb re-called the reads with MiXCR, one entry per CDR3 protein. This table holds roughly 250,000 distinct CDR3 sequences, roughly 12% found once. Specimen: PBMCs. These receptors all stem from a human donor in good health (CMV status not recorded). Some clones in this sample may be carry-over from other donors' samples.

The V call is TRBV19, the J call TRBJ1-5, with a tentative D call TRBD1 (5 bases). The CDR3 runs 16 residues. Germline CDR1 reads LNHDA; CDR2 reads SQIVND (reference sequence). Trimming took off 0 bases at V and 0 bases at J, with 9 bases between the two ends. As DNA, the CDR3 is TGTGCCAGTAGTATAGAGAGGGGTTTTAGCAATCAGCCCCAGCATTTT. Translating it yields CASSIERGFSNQPQHF.

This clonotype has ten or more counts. The CDR3 DNA is TGTGCCAGTAGTACGTGGGACAGCTTGAACACTGAAGCTTTCTTT. It encodes CASSTWDSLNTEAFF. The chain is built from TRBV19 and TRBJ1-1, with 7 bases fitting TRBD1. Germline loops: CDR1 LNHDA, CDR2 SQIVND (reference sequence). J lost 0 bases, V lost 4 bases, and 5 bases had no gene match. The CDR3 sequence is 15 residues long.